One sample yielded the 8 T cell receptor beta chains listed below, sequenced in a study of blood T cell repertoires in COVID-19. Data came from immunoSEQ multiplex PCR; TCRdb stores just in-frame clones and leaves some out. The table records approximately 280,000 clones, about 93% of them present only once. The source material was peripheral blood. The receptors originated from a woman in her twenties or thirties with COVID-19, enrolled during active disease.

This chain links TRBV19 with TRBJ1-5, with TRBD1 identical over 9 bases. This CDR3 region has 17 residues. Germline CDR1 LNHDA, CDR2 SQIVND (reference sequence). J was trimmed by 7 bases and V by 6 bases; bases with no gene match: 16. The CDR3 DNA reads TGTGCCAGTAGCACCCCTTGGGGTGACAGGGGGGGACAGCCCCAGCATTTT. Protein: CASSTPWGDRGGQPQHF. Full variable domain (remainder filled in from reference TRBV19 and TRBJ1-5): DGGITQSPKYLFRKEGQNVTLSCEQNLNHDAMYWYRQDPGQGLRLIYYSQIVNDFQKGDIAEGYSVSREKKESFPLTVTSAQKNPTAFYLCASSTPWGDRGGQPQHFGDGTRLSIL.

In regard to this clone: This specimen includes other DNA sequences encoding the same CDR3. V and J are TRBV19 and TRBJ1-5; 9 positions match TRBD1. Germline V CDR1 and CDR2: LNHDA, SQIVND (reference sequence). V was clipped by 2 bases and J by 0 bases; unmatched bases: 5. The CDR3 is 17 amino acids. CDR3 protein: CASSIRQGGYSNQPQHF. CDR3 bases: TGTGCCAGTAGTATACGACAGGGGGGCTATAGCAATCAGCCCCAGCATTTT.

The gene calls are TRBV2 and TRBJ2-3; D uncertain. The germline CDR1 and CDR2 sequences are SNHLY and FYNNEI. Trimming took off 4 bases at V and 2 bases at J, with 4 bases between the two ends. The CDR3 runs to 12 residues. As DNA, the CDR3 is TGTGCCAGCAGTGCACTCACAGATACGCAGTATTTT. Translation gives CASSALTDTQYF.

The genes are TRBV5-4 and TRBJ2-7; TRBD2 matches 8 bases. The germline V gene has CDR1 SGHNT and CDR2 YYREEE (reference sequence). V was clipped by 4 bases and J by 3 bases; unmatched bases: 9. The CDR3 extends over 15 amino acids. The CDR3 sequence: CASSRSVAGNYEQYF. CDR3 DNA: TGTGCCAGCAGCCGAAGCGTAGCGGGGAACTACGAGCAGTACTTC.

CDR3 sequence (DNA): TGTGCCACCAGTGATCACCAAGGGGGACAGCCCCAGCATTTT. This sequence encodes CATSDHQGGQPQHF. J is TRBJ1-5 and V is TRBV24-1; D possibly corresponds to TRBD1 (6 bases). The CDR3 totals 14 residues. Germline CDR1 KGHDR, CDR2 SFDVKD. V lost 3 bases to trimming and J lost 7 bases, with 12 bases between them.

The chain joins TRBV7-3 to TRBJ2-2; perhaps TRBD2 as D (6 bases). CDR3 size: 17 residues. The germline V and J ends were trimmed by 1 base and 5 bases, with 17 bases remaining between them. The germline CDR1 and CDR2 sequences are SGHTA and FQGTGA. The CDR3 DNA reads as TGTGCCAGCAGCTTAAATCCGCCTAGCGTGGGGACCGGGGAGCTGTTTTTT. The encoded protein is CASSLNPPSVGTGELFF.

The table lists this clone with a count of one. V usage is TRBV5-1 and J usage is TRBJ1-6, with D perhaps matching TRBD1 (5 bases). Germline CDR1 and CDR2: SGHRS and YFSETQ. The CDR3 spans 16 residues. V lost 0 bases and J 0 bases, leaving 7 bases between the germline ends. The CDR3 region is CASSLDRSSYNSPLHF. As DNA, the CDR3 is TGCGCCAGCAGCTTGGACAGGAGCTCCTATAATTCACCCCTCCACTTT.

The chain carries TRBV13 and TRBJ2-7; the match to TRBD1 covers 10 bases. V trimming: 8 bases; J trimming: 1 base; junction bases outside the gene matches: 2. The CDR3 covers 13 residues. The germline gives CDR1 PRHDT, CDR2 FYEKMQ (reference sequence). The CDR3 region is CASGTGESYEQYF. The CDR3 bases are TGTGCCAGCGGGACAGGGGAATCCTACGAGCAGTACTTC.